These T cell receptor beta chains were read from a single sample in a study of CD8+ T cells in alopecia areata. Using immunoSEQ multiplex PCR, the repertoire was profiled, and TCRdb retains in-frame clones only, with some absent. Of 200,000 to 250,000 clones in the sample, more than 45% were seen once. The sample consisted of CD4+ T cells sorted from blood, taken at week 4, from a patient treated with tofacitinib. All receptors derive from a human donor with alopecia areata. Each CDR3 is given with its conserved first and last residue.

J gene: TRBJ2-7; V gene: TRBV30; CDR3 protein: CAWSPQGTGEQYF
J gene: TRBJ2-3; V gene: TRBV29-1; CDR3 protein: CSVYSGGAIDTQYF
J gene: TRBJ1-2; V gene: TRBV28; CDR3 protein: CASSLTPPGQGLFTF
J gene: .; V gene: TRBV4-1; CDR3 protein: CASSQGGSGRFYEQYF
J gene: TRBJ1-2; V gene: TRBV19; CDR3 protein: CASSISEQGPMSTF
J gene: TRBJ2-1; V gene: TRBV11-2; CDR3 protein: CASSLPGAREQFF
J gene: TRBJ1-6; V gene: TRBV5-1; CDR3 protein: CASSLAGPDNSPLHF
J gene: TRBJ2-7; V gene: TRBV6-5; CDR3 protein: CASRMFLGGEQYF
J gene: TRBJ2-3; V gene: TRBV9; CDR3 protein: CASSVDVTVTDTQYF
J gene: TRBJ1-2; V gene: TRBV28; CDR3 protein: CASSLSTGPTSGYTF
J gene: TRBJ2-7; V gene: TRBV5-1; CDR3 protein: CASSLEGGTGEQYF
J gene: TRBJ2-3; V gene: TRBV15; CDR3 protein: CATSRGTVSAIGTDTQYF
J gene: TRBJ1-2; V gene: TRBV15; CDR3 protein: CATSRDLQGFQDNYGYTF
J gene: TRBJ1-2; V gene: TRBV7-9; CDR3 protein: CASLTQGAYGYTF
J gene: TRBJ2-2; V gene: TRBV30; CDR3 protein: CAWSLAGAYTGELFF
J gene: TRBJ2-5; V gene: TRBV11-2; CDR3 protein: CASSLVRGHQETQYF
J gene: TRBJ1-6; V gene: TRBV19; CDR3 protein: CASRDGDKNSPLHF
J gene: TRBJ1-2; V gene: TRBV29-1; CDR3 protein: CSVEDGQAYYGYTF
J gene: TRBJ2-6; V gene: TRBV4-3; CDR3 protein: CASSQEGQGSNVLTF
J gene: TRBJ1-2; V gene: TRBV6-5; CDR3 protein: CASSPTGGRGYTF
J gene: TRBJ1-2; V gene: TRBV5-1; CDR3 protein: CASSLVEGEYGYTF
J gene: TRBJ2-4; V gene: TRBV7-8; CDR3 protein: CASSLGPTPKNIQYF
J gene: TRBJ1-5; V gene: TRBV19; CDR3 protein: CASSMLGSNQPQHF
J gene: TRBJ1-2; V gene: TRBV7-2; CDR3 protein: CASSWTETGNYGYTF
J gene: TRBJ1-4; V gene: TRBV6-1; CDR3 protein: CASSVQSGTNEKLFF
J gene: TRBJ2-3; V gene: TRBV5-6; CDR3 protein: CASSFGRTEDTQYF
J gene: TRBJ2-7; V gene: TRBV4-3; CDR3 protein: CASSQDRVRQGYEQYF
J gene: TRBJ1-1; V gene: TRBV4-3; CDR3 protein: CASSQERTGGGIGTEAFF
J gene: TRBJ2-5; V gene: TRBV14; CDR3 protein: CASSPRTGGETQYF
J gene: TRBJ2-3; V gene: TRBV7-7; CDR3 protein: CASSQEQRDTQYF
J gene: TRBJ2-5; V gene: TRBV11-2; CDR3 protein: CASRGLAGDYQETQYF
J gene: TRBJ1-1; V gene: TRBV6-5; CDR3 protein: CASSQQGAMNTEAFF
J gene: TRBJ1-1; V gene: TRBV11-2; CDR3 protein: CASSPSYRTEAFF
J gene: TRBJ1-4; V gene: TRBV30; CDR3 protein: CAWSVGALEKLFF
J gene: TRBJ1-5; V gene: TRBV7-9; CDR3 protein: CASSLASDQPQHF
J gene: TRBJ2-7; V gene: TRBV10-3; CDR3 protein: CAITRGGGPGDYYEQYF
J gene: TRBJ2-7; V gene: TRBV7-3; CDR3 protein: CASSLPGTSGGSLAYEQYF
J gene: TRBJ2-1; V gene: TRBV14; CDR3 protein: CASSPIQDYNEQFF
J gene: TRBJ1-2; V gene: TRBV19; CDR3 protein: CASSNRDRGHGYTF
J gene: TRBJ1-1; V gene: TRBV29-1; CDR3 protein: CSGTTDRAVAFF
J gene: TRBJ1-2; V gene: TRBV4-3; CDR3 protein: CASSQDRTGGRGYTF
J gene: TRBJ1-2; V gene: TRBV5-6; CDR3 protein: CASSLRRLDANYGYTF
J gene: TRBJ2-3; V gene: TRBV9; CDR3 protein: CASSASGSTDTQYF
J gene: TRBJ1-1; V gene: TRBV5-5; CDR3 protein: CASSWDVTEAFF
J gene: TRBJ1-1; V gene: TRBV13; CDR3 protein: CASSKGQNTEAFF
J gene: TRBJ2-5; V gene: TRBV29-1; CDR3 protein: CSVATLYQETQYF
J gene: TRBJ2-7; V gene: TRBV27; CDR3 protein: CASSLKWDVSYEQYF
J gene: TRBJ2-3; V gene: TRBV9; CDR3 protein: CASSQYGRGLGTDTQYF
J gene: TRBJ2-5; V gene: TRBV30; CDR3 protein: CAWKRATQETQYF
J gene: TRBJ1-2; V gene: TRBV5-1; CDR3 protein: CASSLRWPGEEPYGYTF
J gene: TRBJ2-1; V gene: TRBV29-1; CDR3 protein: CSVGGVGQGSYNEQFF